This is a list of T cell receptor beta chains from one sample in a study of CD8 T cells in ankylosing spondylitis. MiXCR was run by TCRdb on the 5' RACE reads, yielding one entry per CDR3 protein. The table lists 800,000 to 900,000 distinct CDR3 sequences, about 12% of them singletons. The sample comprised blood, either unsorted or a sorted T cell fraction (not recorded which). These receptors came from a male donor with ankylosing spondylitis. The conserved cysteine and the conserved F or W are not part of the CDR3 here.

CDR3: ASSLDGARDQY; V: TRBV7-2; J: TRBJ2-7
CDR3: SAEDRDYYVEQY; V: TRBV20-1; J: TRBJ2-7
CDR3: SARVGALYFEPQH; V: TRBV20-1; J: TRBJ1-5
CDR3: SALASGGAEISYNEQF; V: TRBV20-1; J: TRBJ2-1
CDR3: ASSVLRPSEKLF; V: TRBV18; J: TRBJ1-4
CDR3: ASSQDLGDAYEQY; V: TRBV4-3; J: TRBJ2-7
CDR3: ATLGANLHYNEQF; V: TRBV19; J: TRBJ2-1
CDR3: ASSSTRGGGYNEQF; V: TRBV5-1; J: TRBJ2-1
CDR3: ASSLEWQGGEQF; V: TRBV5-6; J: TRBJ2-1
CDR3: ASTPPGTGYNEQF; V: TRBV25-1; J: TRBJ2-1
CDR3: ASSYSRGSGGWNEQF; V: TRBV6-5; J: TRBJ2-1
CDR3: ASSLGMAGGATHEQF; V: TRBV5-1; J: TRBJ2-1
CDR3: SVEDPWQGATDTQY; V: TRBV29-1; J: TRBJ2-3
CDR3: ASSTPGQGATDTQY; V: TRBV5-6; J: TRBJ2-3
CDR3: ASSILAGGVYNEQF; V: TRBV5-1; J: TRBJ2-1
CDR3: ASSYSRYRSTDTQY; V: TRBV6-5; J: TRBJ2-3
CDR3: ASTTPDFAQSYTQY; V: TRBV7-2; J: TRBJ2-3
CDR3: ASSVGTLNTGELF; V: TRBV5-1; J: TRBJ2-2
CDR3: SAKRVGPRETQY; V: TRBV20-1; J: TRBJ2-5
CDR3: ASSPEIVYEQY; V: TRBV5-1; J: TRBJ2-7
CDR3: ASSLVNRGLEQY; V: TRBV7-2; J: TRBJ2-7
CDR3: ASSSDNGAEKLF; V: TRBV7-2; J: TRBJ1-4
CDR3: SASSDPAGELYEQY; V: TRBV20-1; J: TRBJ2-7
CDR3: ASSLGQGFTGELF; V: TRBV7-2; J: TRBJ2-2
CDR3: STHRASRNEQF; V: TRBV20-1; J: TRBJ2-1
CDR3: ATSREHREGDTEAF; V: TRBV15; J: TRBJ1-1
CDR3: ASSSDWYGYT; V: TRBV7-2; J: TRBJ1-2
CDR3: SAIQSGGAMTQY; V: TRBV20-1; J: TRBJ2-3
CDR3: ASSLAGSEQF; V: TRBV5-1; J: TRBJ2-1